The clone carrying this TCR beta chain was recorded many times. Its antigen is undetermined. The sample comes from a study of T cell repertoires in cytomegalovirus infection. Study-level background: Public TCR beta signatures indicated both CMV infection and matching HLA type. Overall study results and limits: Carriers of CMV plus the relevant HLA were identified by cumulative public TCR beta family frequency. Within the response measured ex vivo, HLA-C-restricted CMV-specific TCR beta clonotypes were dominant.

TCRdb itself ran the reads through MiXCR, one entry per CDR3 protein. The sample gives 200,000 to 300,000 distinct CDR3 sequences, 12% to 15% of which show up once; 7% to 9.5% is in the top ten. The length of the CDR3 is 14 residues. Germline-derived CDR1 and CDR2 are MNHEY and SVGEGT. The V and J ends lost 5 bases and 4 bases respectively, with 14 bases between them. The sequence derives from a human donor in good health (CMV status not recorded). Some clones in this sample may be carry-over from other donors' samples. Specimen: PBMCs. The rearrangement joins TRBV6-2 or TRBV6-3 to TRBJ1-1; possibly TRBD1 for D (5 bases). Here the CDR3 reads CASSRTETVTEAFF. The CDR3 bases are TGTGCCAGCAGTAGAACCGAGACAGTCACTGAAGCTTTCTTT.